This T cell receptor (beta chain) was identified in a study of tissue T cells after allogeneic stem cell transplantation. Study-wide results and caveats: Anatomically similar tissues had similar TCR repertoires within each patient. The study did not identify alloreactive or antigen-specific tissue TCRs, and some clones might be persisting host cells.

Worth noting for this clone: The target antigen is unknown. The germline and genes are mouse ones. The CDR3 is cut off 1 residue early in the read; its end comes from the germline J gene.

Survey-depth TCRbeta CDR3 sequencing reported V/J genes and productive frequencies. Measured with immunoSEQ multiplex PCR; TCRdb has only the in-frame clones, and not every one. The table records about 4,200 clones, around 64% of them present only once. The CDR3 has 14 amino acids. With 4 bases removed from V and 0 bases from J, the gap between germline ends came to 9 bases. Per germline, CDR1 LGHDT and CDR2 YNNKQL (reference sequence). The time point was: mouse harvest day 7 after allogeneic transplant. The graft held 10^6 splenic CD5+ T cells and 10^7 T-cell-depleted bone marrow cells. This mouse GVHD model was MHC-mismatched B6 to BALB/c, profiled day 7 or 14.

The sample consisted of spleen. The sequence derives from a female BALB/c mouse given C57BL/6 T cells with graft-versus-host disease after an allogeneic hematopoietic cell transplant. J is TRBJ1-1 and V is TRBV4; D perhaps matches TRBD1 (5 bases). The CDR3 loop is CASSLSGTNTEVFF. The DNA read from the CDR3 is TGTGCCAGCAGCTTGTCAGGGACAAACACAGAAGTCTTC.